These 21 T cell receptor beta chains were sequenced from one sample in a study of blood T cells in healthy people across ages. Primed by a sample-barcoded 5' primer and a J-beta primer mix, a second PCR proceeded for about 6 to 11 cycles. TCRdb re-derived calls from the 5' RACE reads in MiXCR, one entry per CDR3 protein. The sample yields under 800,000 distinct CDR3 sequences, 21% seen once. The sequenced sample was blood. The receptors shown here come from a man aged 65 to 79 in good health.

This chain connects TRBV27 to TRBJ2-1, with 11 bases aligning to TRBD2. The end of the DNA is better explained by TRBJ2-4, so the J call may be wrong. This CDR3 region has 12 residues. Germline-derived CDR1 and CDR2 are MNHEY and SMNVEV (reference sequence). CDR3 in DNA: TGTGCCAGCACCTCTAGCGGGAGGCCTCAGTACTTC. Encoded protein: CASTSSGRPQYF.

The chain recombines TRBV7-3 with TRBJ1-2, with 10 bases matching TRBD1. This CDR3 has 16 residues. In germline, CDR1 is SGHTA, CDR2 FQGTGA. J was trimmed by 8 bases and V by 5 bases; bases with no gene match: 14. The CDR3 loop is CASSPTPGQGREGYTF. CDR3 nucleotide sequence: TGTGCCAGCAGCCCAACTCCGGGACAGGGGAGAGAAGGCTACACCTTC.

This clonotype was picked up a small number of times. This chain joins TRBV11-2 and TRBJ2-4; the D gene is possibly TRBD2 (6 bases). There are 15 residues in the CDR3. Germline CDR1 and CDR2: SGHAT and FQNNGV. Trimming pared 0 bases from V and 8 bases from J, leaving 14 bases between. CDR3: CASSLDLGGVDIQYF. CDR3 coding DNA: TGTGCCAGCAGCTTAGATCTTGGAGGGGTAGACATTCAGTACTTC.

The rearrangement links TRBV20-1 to TRBJ1-2; the D gene is possibly TRBD1 (5 bases). The V end lost 0 bases, the J end lost 8 bases, and 22 bases lay between the germline ends. Germline V gene lookup returns CDR1 DFQATT and CDR2 SNEGSKA (reference sequence). The length of the CDR3 is 16 residues. CDR3 sequence: CSARDNVVGTEGGYTF. Here the CDR3 DNA reads TGCAGTGCTAGAGATAATGTAGTCGGGACGGAAGGAGGCTACACCTTC.

This clonotype was detected a few times. Being one base from a much bigger clone, this may be a read error. The chain couples TRBV23-1 to TRBJ2-7; 8 bases are shared with TRBD2. Judging by the DNA end, TRBJ2-5 fits better; the J call may be wrong. TRBV23-1 is assigned to the ORF class and has an uncertain function. This CDR3 spans 14 amino acids. The CDR3 sequence: CAGLLRGGGETQYF. CDR3 in DNA: TGCGCCGGTTTATTACGGGGGGGAGGCGAGACCCAGTACTTC.

The chain recombines TRBV25-1 with TRBJ2-5; 7 nucleotides align to TRBD1. The CDR3 contains 13 residues. From germline, CDR1 is MGHDK and CDR2 SYGVNS. The trim removed 7 bases at V and 4 bases at J, leaving 6 bases unmatched. In DNA, the CDR3 is TGTGCCAGCAAAAGACAGGGCGTAGAGACCCAGTACTTC. Its protein product is CASKRQGVETQYF.

V and J are TRBV5-4 and TRBJ1-1, with 7 bases that match TRBD1. Trimming at V came to 4 bases and at J to 2 bases, leaving 8 bases not matched to a gene. This CDR3 has 15 amino acids. The germline V gene has CDR1 SGHNT and CDR2 YYREEE (reference sequence). The CDR3 reads CASSHQDRANTEAFF. The CDR3 DNA follows: TGTGCCAGCAGCCATCAAGACAGGGCAAACACTGAAGCTTTCTTT. Combining the CDR3 with reference TRBV5-4 and TRBJ1-1 gives the whole variable domain ETGVTQSPTHLIKTRGQQVTLRCSSQSGHNTVSWYQQALGQGPQFIFQYYREEENGRGNFPPRFSGLQFPNYSSELNVNALELDDSALYLCASSHQDRANTEAFFGQGTRLTVV.

The V gene is TRBV28, the J gene TRBJ2-1, with 10 nucleotides matching TRBD1. With 8 bases clipped from V and 3 bases from J, the junction kept 7 bases outside the gene matches. CDR3 length: 15 amino acids. From germline, CDR1 is MDHEN and CDR2 SYDVKM. CDR3 residues: CASSLRDRGYNEQFF. CDR3 bases: TGTGCCAGCTCGCTCCGGGACAGGGGCTACAATGAGCAGTTCTTC.

This clonotype was seen a few times. The genes are TRBV7-9 and TRBJ2-5; 7 bases align to TRBD1. The CDR3 length is 14 residues. Germline V CDR1 and CDR2: SEHNR, FQNEAQ (reference sequence). The ends lost 4 bases at V and 2 bases at J; junction bases unmatched: 4. The CDR3 nucleotides are TGTGCCAGCAGCTGGGGACAGCAACAAGAGACCCAGTACTTC. Its protein product is CASSWGQQQETQYF.

In this sample, this clonotype turned up a few times. This chain connects TRBV7-2 to TRBJ2-3; unclear D gene. CDR3 length: 13 amino acids. Germline loops: CDR1 SGHTA, CDR2 FQGNSA. The germline V and J ends were trimmed by 5 bases and 4 bases, with 10 bases remaining between them. The CDR3 coding sequence is TGTGCCAGCAGCAGGGAACTGGCAGATACGCAGTATTTT. Its translation is CASSRELADTQYF.

About this clonotype itself: The junction departs from the called germline gene at one end, perhaps through a read error. This chain connects TRBV29-1 to TRBJ2-3, with D possibly matching TRBD1 (5 bases). Germline V gene lookup returns CDR1 SQVTM and CDR2 ANQGSEA. The CDR3 consists of 12 residues. The CDR3 bases are TGCAGCGTACTCAGTGGCACAGGTACGCAGTATTTT. This sequence encodes CSVLSGTGTQYF.

The V and J genes are TRBV10-2 and TRBJ1-2; D not certain. Trimming took off 2 bases at V and 0 bases at J, with 13 bases between the two ends. The CDR3 contains 16 residues. CDR1 is WSHSY, CDR2 SAAADI, per germline. The CDR3 protein is CASSEISTVTNYGYTF. CDR3 coding DNA: TGCGCCAGCAGTGAGATTTCAACAGTTACTAACTATGGCTACACCTTC.

This clonotype was counted between two and nine times. This chain joins TRBV20-1 and TRBJ2-2; 9 bases match TRBD2. Trimming removed 6 bases from V and 2 bases from J; junction bases left unmatched: 4. Germline CDR1 DFQATT, CDR2 SNEGSKA (reference sequence). The CDR3 spans 14 residues. CDR3 sequence: CSAPSGINTGELFF. The CDR3 DNA sequence: TGCAGTGCCCCTAGCGGGATAAACACCGGGGAGCTGTTTTTT.

Only a few counts were recorded for this clonotype. A much bigger clone sits one base away, suggesting this may be a read error. The chain is built from TRBV20-1 and TRBJ2-7, with no clear D. CDR1 and CDR2 from the germline V gene are DFQATT and SNEGSKA (reference sequence). The CDR3 is 15 residues long. V was pared by 6 bases and J by 0 bases, with 18 bases between. CDR3 nucleotide sequence: TGCAGTGCCATGAACCTAAGGAGATCCTCCTACGAGCAGTACTTC. This sequence encodes CSAMNLRRSSYEQYF.

As concerns this clonotype: A single base separates this from a much larger clone, so it may be a read error. V is TRBV12-3 or TRBV12-4 and J is TRBJ1-4; the D is unclear. This CDR3 has 13 amino acids. Between the trimmed V and J ends, which lost 2 bases and 1 base, there was a span of 2 bases. The CDR3 reads CASSLRTNEKLFF. In DNA form, the CDR3 reads TGTGCCAGCAGTTTAAGAACTAATGAAAAACTGTTTTTT.

The V gene is TRBV29-1, the J gene TRBJ2-5; possible D gene TRBD2, 6 bases. Germline CDR1 and CDR2: SQVTM and ANQGSEA. The CDR3 sequence is 11 residues long. V gave up 5 bases and J gave up 7 bases, with 11 bases separating them. In nucleotides, the CDR3 is TGCAGCGTTTGGGGGGTAGGGACCCAGTACTTC. Its translation is CSVWGVGTQYF.

The chain combines TRBV6-6 with TRBJ2-4; a possible D gene is TRBD2 (6 bases). Trimming took off 0 bases at V and 3 bases at J, with 12 bases between the two ends. The germline V gene encodes CDR1 MNHNY and CDR2 SVGAGI (reference sequence). This CDR3 comprises 16 residues. The CDR3 DNA reads TGTGCCAGCAGTTACTCGACGTCGGGGGACAAAAACATTCAGTACTTC. It translates to CASSYSTSGDKNIQYF.

This chain links TRBV6-5 with TRBJ1-1; weak D call: TRBD1 (5 bases). V lost 6 bases to trimming and J lost 0 bases, with 14 bases between them. Germline CDR1 and CDR2: MNHEY and SVGAGI. The CDR3 is made up of 15 amino acids. The CDR3 nucleotides are TGTGCCAGCAGCAAGAACGGACACTTGAACACTGAAGCTTTCTTT. It yields the protein CASSKNGHLNTEAFF.

V gene TRBV20-1 combines with J gene TRBJ2-5, with 7 bases matching TRBD1. Germline lookup yields CDR1 DFQATT and CDR2 SNEGSKA (reference sequence). The J segment lost 5 bases and the V segment lost 1 base, leaving 13 bases of the junction unmatched. The CDR3 runs to 16 residues. The CDR3 loop is CSARGGGTGATETQYF. In DNA form, the CDR3 reads TGCAGTGCTAGAGGGGGCGGTACAGGGGCGACGGAGACCCAGTACTTC.

This clonotype was counted only a few times. The rearrangement uses TRBV2 and TRBJ2-5; 9 bases line up with TRBD1. The DNA end lines up better with TRBJ2-7; the J call may be wrong. This CDR3 comprises 18 residues. Germline CDR1 reads SNHLY; CDR2 reads FYNNEI. The CDR3 DNA reads as TGTGCCAGCGGGGCGGGACAGGGAATTTTCAACACCGAGTACGAGCAGTACTTC. Amino acids: CASGAGQGIFNTEYEQYF.

This clonotype occurred a few times. V is TRBV6-2 or TRBV6-3 and J is TRBJ2-4; no clear D. V shed 9 bases and J shed 1 base, with 13 bases lying between them. This CDR3 comprises 14 residues. Per the germline V gene, CDR1 is MNHEY and CDR2 is SVGEGT. The CDR3 DNA is TGTGCCAGTACGACCCTTGGGGCCAAAAACATTCAGTACTTC. Residues: CASTTLGAKNIQYF.